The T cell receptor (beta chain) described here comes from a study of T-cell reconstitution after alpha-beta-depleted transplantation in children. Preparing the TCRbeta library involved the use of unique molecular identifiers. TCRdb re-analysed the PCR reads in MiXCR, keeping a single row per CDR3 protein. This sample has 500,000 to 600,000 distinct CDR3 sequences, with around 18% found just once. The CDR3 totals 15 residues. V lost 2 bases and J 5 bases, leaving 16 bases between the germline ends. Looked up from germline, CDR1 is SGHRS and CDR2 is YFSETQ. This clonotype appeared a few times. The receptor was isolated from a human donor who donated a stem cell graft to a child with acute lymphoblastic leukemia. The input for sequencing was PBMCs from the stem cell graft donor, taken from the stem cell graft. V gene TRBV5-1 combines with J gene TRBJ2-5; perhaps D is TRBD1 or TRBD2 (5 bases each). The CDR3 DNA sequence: TGCGCCAGCAGCTTAGGGGACCACTCGGCGGAGACCCAGTACTTC. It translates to CASSLGDHSAETQYF.